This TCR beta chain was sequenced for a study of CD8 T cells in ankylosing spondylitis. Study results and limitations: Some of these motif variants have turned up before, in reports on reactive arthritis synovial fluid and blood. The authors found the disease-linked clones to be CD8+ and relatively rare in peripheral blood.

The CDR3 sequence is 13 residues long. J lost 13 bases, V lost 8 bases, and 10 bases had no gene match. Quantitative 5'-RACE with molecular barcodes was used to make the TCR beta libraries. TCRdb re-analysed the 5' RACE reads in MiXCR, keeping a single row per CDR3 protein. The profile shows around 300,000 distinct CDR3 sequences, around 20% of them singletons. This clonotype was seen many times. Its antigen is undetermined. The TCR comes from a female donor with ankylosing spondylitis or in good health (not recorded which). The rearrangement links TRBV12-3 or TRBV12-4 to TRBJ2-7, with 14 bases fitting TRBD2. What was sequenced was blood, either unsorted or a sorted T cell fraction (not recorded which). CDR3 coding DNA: TGTGCCAGCGCTACCGGGACTAGCGGGAGCGGTTACTTC. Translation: CASATGTSGSGYF.